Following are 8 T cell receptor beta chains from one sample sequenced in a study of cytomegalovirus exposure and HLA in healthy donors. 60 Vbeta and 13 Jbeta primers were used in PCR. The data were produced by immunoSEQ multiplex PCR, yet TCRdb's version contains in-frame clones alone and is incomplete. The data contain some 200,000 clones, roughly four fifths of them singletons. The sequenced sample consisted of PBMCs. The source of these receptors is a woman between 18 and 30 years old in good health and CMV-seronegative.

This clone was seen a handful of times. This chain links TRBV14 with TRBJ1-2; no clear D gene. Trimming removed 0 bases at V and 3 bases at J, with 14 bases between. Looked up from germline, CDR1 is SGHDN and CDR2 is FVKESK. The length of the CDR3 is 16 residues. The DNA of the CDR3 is TGTGCCAGCAGCCAAGATGACTTCGGGGTAGACTATGGCTACACCTTC. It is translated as CASSQDDFGVDYGYTF.

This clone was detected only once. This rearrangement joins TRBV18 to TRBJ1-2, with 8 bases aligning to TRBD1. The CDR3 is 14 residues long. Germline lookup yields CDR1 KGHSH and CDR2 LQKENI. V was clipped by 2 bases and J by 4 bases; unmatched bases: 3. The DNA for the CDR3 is TGTGCCAGCTCACCAGGGACAGGACTCTATGGCTACACCTTC. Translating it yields CASSPGTGLYGYTF.

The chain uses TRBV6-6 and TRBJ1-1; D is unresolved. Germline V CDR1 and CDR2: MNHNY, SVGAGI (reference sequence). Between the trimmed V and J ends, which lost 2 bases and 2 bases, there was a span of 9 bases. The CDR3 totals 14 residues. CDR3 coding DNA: TGTGCCAGCAGTTACCCCAGTTTAAACACTGAAGCTTTCTTT. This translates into CASSYPSLNTEAFF.

The CDR3 region is CASSSLQRAESGELFF. The DNA for the CDR3 is TGTGCCAGCAGTTCGCTACAGCGGGCAGAGTCCGGGGAGCTGTTTTTT. V usage is TRBV6-5 and J usage is TRBJ2-2, with D possibly matching TRBD2 (6 bases). The V gene lost 4 bases and the J gene lost 6 bases, with 18 bases spanning the gap. Germline V gives CDR1 MNHEY, CDR2 SVGAGI. This CDR3 spans 16 amino acids.

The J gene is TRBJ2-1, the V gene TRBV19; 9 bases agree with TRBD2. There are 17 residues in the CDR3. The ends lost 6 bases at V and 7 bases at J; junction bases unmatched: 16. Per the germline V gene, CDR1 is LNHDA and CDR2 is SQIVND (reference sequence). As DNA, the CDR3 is TGTGCCAGTAGCCCCTCCCCTGGGGCTAGCGGGACGAATGAGCAGTTCTTC. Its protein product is CASSPSPGASGTNEQFF.

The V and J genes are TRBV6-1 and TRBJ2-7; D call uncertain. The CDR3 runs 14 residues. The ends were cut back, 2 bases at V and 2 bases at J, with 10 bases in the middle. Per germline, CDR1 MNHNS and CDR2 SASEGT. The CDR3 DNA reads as TGTGCCAGCAGTGAACAGGCAGACCCCTACGAGCAGTACTTC. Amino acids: CASSEQADPYEQYF.

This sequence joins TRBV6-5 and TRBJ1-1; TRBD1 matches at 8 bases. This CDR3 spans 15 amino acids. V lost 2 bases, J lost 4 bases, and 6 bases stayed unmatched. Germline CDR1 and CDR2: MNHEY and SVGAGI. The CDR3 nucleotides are TGTGCCAGCAGTTACAGTCACAGGGGGTCCACTGAAGCTTTCTTT. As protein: CASSYSHRGSTEAFF.

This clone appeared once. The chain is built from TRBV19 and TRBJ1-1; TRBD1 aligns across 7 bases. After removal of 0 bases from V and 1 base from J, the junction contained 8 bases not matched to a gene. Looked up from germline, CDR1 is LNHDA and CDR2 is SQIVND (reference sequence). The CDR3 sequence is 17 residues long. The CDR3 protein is CASSIDLRGRPNTEAFF. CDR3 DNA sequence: TGTGCCAGTAGTATAGATTTAAGGGGGCGACCGAACACTGAAGCTTTCTTT. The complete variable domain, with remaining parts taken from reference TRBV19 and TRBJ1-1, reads DGGITQSPKYLFRKEGQNVTLSCEQNLNHDAMYWYRQDPGQGLRLIYYSQIVNDFQKGDIAEGYSVSREKKESFPLTVTSAQKNPTAFYLCASSIDLRGRPNTEAFFGQGTRLTVV.